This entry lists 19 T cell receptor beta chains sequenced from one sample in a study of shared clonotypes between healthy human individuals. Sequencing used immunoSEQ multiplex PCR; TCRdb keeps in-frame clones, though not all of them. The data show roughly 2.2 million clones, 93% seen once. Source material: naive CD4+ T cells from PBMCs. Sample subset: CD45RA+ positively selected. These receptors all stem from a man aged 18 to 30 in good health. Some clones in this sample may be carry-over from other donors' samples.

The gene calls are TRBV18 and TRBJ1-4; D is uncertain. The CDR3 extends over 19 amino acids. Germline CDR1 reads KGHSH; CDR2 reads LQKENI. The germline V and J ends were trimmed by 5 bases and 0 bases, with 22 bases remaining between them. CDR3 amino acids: CASSVAGQLTFATNEKLFF. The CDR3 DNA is TGTGCCAGCTCAGTGGCGGGCCAGTTAACCTTTGCAACTAATGAAAAACTGTTTTTT.

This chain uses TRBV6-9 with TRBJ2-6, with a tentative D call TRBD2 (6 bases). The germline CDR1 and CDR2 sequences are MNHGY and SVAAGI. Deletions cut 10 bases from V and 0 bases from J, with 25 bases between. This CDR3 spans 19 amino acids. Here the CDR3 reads CATLITPRDGYSGANVLTF. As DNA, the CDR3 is TGTGCCACCCTAATCACCCCGCGGGACGGCTACTCTGGGGCCAACGTCCTGACTTTC.

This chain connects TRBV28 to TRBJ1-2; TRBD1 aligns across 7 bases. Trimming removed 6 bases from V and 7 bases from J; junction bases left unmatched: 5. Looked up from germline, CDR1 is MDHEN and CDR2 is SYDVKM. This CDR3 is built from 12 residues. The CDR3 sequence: CASRTGWSGYTF. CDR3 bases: TGTGCCAGCAGGACAGGGTGGTCTGGCTACACCTTC.

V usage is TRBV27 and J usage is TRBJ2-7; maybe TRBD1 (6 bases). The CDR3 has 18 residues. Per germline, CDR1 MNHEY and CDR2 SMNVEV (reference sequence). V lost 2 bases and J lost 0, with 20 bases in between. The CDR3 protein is CASSLRSDRRRSSYEQYF. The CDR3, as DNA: TGTGCCAGCAGTTTACGGTCCGACAGGCGCCGAAGCTCCTACGAGCAGTACTTC.

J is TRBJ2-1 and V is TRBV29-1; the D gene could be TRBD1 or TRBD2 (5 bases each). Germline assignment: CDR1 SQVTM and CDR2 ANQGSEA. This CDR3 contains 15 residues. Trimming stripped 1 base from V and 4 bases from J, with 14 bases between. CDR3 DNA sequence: TGCAGCGTTGAAGGGCGGAGGCAGGGTTACAATGAGCAGTTCTTC. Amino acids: CSVEGRRQGYNEQFF.

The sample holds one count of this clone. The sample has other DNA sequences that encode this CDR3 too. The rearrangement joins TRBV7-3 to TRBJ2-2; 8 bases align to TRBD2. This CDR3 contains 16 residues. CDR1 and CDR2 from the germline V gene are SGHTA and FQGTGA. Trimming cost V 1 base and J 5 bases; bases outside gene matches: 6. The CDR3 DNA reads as TGTGCCAGCAGCTTAAACCCGCTAGCGGGTACCGGGGAGCTGTTTTTT. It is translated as CASSLNPLAGTGELFF. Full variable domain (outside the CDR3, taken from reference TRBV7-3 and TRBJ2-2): GAGVSQTPSNKVTEKGKYVELRCDPISGHTALYWYRQSLGQGPEFLIYFQGTGAADDSGLPNDRFFAVRPEGSVSTLKIQRTERGDSAVYLCASSLNPLAGTGELFFGEGSRLTVL.

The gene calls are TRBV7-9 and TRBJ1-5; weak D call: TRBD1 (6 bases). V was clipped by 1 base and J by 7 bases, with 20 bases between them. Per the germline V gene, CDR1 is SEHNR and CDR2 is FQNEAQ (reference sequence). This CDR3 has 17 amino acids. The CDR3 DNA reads TGTGCCAGCAGCTTAGGTTCTGTCGGCAGGGGAAAGCAGCCCCAGCATTTT. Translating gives CASSLGSVGRGKQPQHF.

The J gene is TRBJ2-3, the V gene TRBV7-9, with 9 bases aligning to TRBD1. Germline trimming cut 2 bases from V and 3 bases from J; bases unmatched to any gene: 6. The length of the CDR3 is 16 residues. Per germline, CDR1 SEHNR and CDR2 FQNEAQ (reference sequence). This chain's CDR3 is CASSLRGGTGTDTQYF. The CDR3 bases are TGTGCCAGCAGCTTAAGAGGGGGGACAGGGACAGATACGCAGTATTTT.

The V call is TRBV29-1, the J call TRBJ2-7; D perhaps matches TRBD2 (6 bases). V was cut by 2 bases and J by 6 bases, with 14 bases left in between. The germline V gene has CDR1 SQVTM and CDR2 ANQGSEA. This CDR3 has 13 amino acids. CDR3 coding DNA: TGCAGCGTTGAAACGGGACGGGAGTCCGAGCAGTACTTC. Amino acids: CSVETGRESEQYF.

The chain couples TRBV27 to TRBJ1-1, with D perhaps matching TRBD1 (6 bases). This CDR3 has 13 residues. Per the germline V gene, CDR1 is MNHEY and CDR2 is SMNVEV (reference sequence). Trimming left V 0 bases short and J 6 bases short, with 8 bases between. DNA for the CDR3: TGTGCCAGCAGTTTATCGGGGGGGCCTGAAGCTTTCTTT. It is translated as CASSLSGGPEAFF.

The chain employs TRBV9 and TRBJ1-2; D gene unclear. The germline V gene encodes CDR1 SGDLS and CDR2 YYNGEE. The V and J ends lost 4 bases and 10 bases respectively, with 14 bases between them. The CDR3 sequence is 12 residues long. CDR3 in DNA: TGTGCCAGCAGCCGCGACCCGTACTCCTACACCTTC. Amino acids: CASSRDPYSYTF.

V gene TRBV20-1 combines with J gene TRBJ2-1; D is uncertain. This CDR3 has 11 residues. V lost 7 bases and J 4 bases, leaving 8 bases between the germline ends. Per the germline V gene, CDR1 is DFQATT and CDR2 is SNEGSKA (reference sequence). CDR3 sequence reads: CSVARYNEQFF. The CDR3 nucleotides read TGCAGTGTTGCACGTTACAATGAGCAGTTCTTC.

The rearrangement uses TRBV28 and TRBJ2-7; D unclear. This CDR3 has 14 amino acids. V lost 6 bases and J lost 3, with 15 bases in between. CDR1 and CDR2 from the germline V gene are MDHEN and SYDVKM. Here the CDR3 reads CASSYSTLHYEQYF. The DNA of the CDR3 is TGTGCCAGCAGCTACAGTACTCTCCACTACGAGCAGTACTTC. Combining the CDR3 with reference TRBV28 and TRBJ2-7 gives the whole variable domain DVKVTQSSRYLVKRTGEKVFLECVQDMDHENMFWYRQDPGLGLRLIYFSYDVKMKEKGDIPEGYSVSREKKERFSLILESASTNQTSMYLCASSYSTLHYEQYFGPGTRLTVT.

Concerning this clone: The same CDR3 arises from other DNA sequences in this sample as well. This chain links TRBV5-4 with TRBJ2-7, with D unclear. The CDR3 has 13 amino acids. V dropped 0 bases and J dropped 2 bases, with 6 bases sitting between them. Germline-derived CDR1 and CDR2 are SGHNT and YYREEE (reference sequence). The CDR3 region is CASSLDGTYEQYF. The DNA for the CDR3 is TGTGCCAGCAGCTTGGACGGTACCTACGAGCAGTACTTC. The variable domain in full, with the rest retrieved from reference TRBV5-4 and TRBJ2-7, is ETGVTQSPTHLIKTRGQQVTLRCSSQSGHNTVSWYQQALGQGPQFIFQYYREEENGRGNFPPRFSGLQFPNYSSELNVNALELDDSALYLCASSLDGTYEQYFGPGTRLTVT.

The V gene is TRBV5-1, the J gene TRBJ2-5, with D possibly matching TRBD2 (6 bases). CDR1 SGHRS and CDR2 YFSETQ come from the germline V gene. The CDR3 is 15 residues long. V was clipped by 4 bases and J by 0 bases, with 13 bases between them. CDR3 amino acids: CASSGGTVYQETQYF. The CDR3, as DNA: TGCGCCAGCAGCGGCGGGACGGTATACCAAGAGACCCAGTACTTC.

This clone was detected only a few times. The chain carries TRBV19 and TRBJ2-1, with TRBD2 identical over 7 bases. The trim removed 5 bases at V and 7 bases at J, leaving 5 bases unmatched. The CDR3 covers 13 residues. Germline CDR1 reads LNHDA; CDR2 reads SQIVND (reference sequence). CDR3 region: CASSYGEGNEQFF. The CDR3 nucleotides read TGTGCCAGTAGTTACGGGGAGGGGAATGAGCAGTTCTTC.

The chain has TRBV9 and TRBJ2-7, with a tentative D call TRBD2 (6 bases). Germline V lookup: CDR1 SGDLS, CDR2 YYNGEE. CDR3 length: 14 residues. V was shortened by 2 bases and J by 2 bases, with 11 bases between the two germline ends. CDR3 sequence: CASSVSSDAYEQYF. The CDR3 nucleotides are TGTGCCAGCAGCGTTTCTAGCGACGCCTACGAGCAGTACTTC.

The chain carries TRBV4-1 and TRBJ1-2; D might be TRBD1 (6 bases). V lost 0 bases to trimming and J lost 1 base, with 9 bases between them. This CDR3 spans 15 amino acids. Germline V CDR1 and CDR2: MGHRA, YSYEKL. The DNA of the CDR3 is TGCGCCAGCAGCCAAGAAGGGGGAGGTAACTATGGCTACACCTTC. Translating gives CASSQEGGGNYGYTF.

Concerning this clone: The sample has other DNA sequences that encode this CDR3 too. CDR3 coding DNA: TGTGCCAGCAGCTTAACCCGGGGGAACGAGCAGTACTTC. Protein sequence: CASSLTRGNEQYF. The chain couples TRBV7-3 to TRBJ2-7; tentatively, D is TRBD2 (6 bases). V was clipped by 0 bases and J by 5 bases, with 8 bases between them. This CDR3 spans 13 amino acids. CDR1 is SGHTA, CDR2 FQGTGA, per germline.